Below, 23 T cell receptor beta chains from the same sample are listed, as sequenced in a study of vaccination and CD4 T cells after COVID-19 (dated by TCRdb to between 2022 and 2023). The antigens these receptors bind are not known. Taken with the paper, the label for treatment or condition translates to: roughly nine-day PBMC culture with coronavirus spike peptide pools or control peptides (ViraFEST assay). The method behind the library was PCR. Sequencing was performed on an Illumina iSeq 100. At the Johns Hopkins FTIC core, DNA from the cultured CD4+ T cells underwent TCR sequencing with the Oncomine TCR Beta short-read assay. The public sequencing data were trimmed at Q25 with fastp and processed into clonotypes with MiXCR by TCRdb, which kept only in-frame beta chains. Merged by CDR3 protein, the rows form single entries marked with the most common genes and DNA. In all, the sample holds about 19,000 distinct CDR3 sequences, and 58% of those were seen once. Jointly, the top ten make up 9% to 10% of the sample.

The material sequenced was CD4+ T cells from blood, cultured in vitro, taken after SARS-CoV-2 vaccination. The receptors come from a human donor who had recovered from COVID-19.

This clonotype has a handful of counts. DNA of the CDR3: TGTGCCAGTGGACAGTTATCCTACGAGCAGTACTTC. Protein product: CASGQLSYEQYF. The chain links TRBV2 to TRBJ2-7; a weak D match, TRBD1 (6 bases). Germline V gene data show CDR1 as SNHLY and CDR2 as FYNNEI. The CDR3 contains 12 residues. V lost 9 bases and J lost 1, with 10 bases in between.

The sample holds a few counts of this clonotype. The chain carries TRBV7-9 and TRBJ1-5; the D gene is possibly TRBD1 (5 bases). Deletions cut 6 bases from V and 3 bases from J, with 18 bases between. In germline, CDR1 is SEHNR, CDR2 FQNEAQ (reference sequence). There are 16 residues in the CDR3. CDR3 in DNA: TGTGCCAGCAGTCCCGGGACCTATTCCTCCAATCAGCCCCAGCATTTT. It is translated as CASSPGTYSSNQPQHF.

The CDR3 DNA sequence: TGTGCCAGCAGTTCGCCGGGGACAGGGGATGTTGGCTACACCTTC. This gives the protein CASSSPGTGDVGYTF. The chain uses TRBV6-2 or TRBV6-3 and TRBJ1-2; 10 bases align to TRBD1. V shed 4 bases and J 7 bases; nucleotides not matched to a gene: 9. Germline-derived CDR1 and CDR2 are MNHEY and SVGEGT. This CDR3 spans 15 amino acids.

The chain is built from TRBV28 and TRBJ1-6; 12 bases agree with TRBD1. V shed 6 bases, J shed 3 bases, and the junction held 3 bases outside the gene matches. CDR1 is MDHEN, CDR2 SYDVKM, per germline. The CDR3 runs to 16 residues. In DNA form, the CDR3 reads TGTGCCAGCAGCGGGACAGGGGGCGGCTATAATTCACCCCTCCACTTT. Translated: CASSGTGGGYNSPLHF.

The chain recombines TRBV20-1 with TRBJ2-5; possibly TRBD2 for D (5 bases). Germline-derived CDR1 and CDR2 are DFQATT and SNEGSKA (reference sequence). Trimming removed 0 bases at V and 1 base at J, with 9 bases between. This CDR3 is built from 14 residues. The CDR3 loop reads CSARDRGVQETQYF. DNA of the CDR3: TGCAGTGCTAGAGATCGGGGAGTCCAAGAGACCCAGTACTTC.

This chain's CDR3 is CASSTRQLAYEQYF. In DNA form, the CDR3 reads TGTGCCAGTAGTACACGTCAACTAGCCTACGAGCAGTACTTC. The chain has TRBV19 and TRBJ2-7, with D tentatively TRBD2 (5 bases). The ends were cut back, 4 bases at V and 2 bases at J, with 12 bases in the middle. Germline V gene data show CDR1 as LNHDA and CDR2 as SQIVND (reference sequence). The CDR3 covers 14 residues.

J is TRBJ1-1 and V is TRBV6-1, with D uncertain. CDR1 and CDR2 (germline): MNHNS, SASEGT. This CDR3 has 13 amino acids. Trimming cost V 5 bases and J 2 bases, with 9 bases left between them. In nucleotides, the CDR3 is TGTGCCAGCAGTAGGGAGAGAAACACTGAAGCTTTCTTT. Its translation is CASSRERNTEAFF.

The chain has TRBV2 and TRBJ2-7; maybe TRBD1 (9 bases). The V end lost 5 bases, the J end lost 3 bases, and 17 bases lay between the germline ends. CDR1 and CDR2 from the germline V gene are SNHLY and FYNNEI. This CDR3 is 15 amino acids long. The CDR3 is CASSPGGDRDYEQYF. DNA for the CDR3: TGTGCCAGCAGTCCGGGAGGGGACAGGGACTACGAGCAGTACTTC.

CDR3 loop: CSARTGTGYQPQHF. CDR3 bases: TGCAGTGCTAGAACCGGGACAGGGTATCAGCCCCAGCATTTT. The gene calls are TRBV20-1 and TRBJ1-5; TRBD1 agrees at 9 bases. The ends lost 2 bases at V and 5 bases at J; junction bases unmatched: 4. The CDR3 contains 14 residues. Germline V gene lookup returns CDR1 DFQATT and CDR2 SNEGSKA (reference sequence).

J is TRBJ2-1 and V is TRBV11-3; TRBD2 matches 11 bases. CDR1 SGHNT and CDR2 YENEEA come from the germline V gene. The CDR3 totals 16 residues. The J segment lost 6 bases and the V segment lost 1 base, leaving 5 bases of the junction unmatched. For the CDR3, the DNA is TGTGCCAGCAGCTTAGGCCTAGCGGGAGGTGTCAATGAGCAGTTCTTC. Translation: CASSLGLAGGVNEQFF.

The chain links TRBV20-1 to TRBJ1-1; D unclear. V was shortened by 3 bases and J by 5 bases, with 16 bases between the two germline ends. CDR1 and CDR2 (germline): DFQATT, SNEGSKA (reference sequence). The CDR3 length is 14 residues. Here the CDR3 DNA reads TGCAGTGCTAGTCCGGCCTCTGTAAGGACTGAAGCTTTCTTT. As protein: CSASPASVRTEAFF.

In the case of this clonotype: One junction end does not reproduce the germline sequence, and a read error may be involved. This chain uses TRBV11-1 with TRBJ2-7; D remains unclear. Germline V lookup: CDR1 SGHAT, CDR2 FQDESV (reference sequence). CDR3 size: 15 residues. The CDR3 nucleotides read TGCGCCAGCAGCCCCACACGGCAGGCCTACTACGAGCAGTACTTC. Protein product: CASSPTRQAYYEQYF.

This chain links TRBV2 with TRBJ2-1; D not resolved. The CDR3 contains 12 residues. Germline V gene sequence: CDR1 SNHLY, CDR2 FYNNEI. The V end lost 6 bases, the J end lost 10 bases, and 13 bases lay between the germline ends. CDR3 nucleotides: TGTGCCAGCAGACCGACCCCCCTGGAGCAGTTCTTC. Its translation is CASRPTPLEQFF. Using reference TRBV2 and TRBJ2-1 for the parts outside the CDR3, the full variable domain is EPEVTQTPSHQVTQMGQEVILRCVPISNHLYFYWYRQILGQKVEFLVSFYNNEISEKSEIFDDQFSVERPDGSNFTLKIRSTKLEDSAMYFCASRPTPLEQFFGPGTRLTVL.

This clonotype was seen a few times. CDR3 nucleotides: TGTGCCAGCAGTTACTGGGGCAGAGAAGCTTTCTTT. This gives the protein CASSYWGREAFF. The J gene is TRBJ1-1, the V gene TRBV6-2 or TRBV6-3; the D gene is possibly TRBD1 (5 bases). Trimming took 1 base from V and 8 from J, leaving 8 bases between them. The CDR3 is made up of 12 amino acids. CDR1 and CDR2 (germline): MNHEY, SVGEGT.

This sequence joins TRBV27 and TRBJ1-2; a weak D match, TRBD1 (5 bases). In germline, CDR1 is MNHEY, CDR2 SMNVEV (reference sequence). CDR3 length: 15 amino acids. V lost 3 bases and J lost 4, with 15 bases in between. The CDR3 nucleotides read TGTGCCAGCAGTTTTAGCAGGGAGACTTCCTATGGCTACACCTTC. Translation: CASSFSRETSYGYTF.

DNA of the CDR3: TGTGCCAGTAGTAACCAGGGTAGCAATCAGCCCCAGCATTTT. Translation gives CASSNQGSNQPQHF. V usage is TRBV19 and J usage is TRBJ1-5, with TRBD1 as a possible D gene (5 bases). This CDR3 is 14 amino acids long. CDR1 and CDR2 from the germline V gene are LNHDA and SQIVND (reference sequence). V lost 4 bases, J lost 0 bases, and 7 bases lay in between.

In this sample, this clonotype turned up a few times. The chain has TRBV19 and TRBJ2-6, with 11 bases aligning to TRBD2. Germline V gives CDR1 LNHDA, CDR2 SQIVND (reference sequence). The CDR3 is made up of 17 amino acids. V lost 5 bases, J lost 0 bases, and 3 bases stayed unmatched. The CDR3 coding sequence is TGTGCCAGTAGTCTTAGCGGGAGGGCCTCTGGGGCCAACGTCCTGACTTTC. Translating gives CASSLSGRASGANVLTF.

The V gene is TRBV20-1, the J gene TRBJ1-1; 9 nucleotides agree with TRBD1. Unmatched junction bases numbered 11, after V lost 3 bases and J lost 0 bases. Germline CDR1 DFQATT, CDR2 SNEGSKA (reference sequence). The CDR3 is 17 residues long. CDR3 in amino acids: CSARRGQGPFMNTEAFF. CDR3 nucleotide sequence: TGCAGTGCTAGGAGGGGACAGGGTCCATTTATGAACACTGAAGCTTTCTTT.

CDR3 in DNA: TGTGCCAGCAGTGAACTGCGGGGGACCAATGGGTTTGGCTACACCTTC. It is translated as CASSELRGTNGFGYTF. The rearrangement joins TRBV2 to TRBJ1-2, with D maybe TRBD1 (5 bases). V lost 2 bases to trimming and J lost 7 bases, with 20 bases between them. The CDR3 is 16 residues long. CDR1 and CDR2 from the germline V gene are SNHLY and FYNNEI.

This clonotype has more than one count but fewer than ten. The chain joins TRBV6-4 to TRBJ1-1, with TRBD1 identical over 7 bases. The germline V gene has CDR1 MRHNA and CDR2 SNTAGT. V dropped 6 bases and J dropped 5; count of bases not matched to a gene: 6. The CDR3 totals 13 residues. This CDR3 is CASSETQGTEAFF. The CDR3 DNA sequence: TGTGCCAGCAGCGAAACACAGGGGACTGAAGCTTTCTTT.

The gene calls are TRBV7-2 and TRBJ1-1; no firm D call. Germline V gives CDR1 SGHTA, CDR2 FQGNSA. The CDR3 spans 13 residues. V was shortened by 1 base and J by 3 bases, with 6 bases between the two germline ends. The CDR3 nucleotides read TGTGCCAGCAGCTTAGTGTTTCACACTGAAGCTTTCTTT. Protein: CASSLVFHTEAFF.

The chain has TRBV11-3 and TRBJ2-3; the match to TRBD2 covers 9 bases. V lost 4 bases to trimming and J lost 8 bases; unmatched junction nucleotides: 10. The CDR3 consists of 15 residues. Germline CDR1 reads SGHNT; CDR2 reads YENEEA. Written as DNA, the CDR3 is TGTGCCAGCAGCTCGTTAGCGGGAGTCCGAAGTACGCAGTATTTT. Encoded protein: CASSSLAGVRSTQYF.

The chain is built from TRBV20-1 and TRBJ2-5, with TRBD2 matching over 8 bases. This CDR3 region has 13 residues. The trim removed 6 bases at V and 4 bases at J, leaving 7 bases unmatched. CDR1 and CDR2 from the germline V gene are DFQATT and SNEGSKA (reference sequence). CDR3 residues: CSAHAGGRETQYF. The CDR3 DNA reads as TGCAGTGCCCACGCGGGGGGCCGAGAGACCCAGTACTTC.